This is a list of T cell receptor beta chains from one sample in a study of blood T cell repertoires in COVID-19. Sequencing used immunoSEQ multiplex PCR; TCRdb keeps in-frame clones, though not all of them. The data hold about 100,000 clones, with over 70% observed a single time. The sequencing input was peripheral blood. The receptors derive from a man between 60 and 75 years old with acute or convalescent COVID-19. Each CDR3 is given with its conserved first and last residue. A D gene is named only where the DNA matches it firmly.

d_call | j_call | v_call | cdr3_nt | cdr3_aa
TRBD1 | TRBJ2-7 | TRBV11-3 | TGTGCCAGCAGCCCGGGACAGGGGGGTTCCTACGAGCAGTACTTC | CASSPGQGGSYEQYF
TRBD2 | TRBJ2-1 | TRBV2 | TGTGCCAGCAGTGAGTCTAGCGGGGGAAGAAACAATGAGCAGTTCTTC | CASSESSGGRNNEQFF
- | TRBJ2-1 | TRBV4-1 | TGCGCCAGCGGGGCCTCTCTTGAGCAGTTCTTC | CASGASLEQFF
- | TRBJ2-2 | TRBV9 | TGTGCCAGCAGCTTCGGGAGGAACACCGGGGAGCTGTTTTTT | CASSFGRNTGELFF
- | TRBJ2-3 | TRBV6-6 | TGTGCCAGCACCGGAACAGGGCTTAGCACAGATACGCAGTATTTT | CASTGTGLSTDTQYF
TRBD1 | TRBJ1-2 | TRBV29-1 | TGCAGCGTTGAAGGGACAGGGTATTCCAACTATGGCTACACCTTC | CSVEGTGYSNYGYTF
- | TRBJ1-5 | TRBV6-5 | TGTGCCAGCAGCCAACCGGGGGGCAATCAGCCCCAGCATTTT | CASSQPGGNQPQHF
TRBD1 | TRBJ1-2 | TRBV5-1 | TGCGCCAGCAGCTCTTCGGGACAGGGCTGGAGTGGCTACACCTTC | CASSSSGQGWSGYTF
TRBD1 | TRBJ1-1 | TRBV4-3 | TGCGCCAGCAGCCTTACAGGGGGCACTGAAGCTTTCTTT | CASSLTGGTEAFF
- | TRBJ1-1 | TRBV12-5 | TGTGCTAGTGGCTGGGCCCAAAGGAACACTGAAGCTTTCTTT | CASGWAQRNTEAFF
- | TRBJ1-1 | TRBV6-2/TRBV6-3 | TGTGCCAGCAGTCCAACGGGGGACACTGAAGCTTTCTTT | CASSPTGDTEAFF